The clone carrying this TCR beta chain was observed a single time. The antigen remains unidentified. The entry originates in a study of cytomegalovirus exposure and HLA in healthy donors. Germline loops: CDR1 LNHNV, CDR2 YYDKDF (reference sequence). This CDR3 spans 16 amino acids. V dropped 2 bases and J dropped 0 bases, with 13 bases sitting between them. Broader study findings: As confirmed in vitro, a few CMV-associated chains were specific for CMV antigens. Prior analysis indicated that the majority of TCR beta V segments exhibited productivity approximately 87% or approximately 30% of the time. Many donors carried some public TCRs, although rarity characterized most TCR sequences.

Amplification used 60 Vbeta primers and 13 Jbeta primers. Clones were read by immunoSEQ multiplex PCR, and TCRdb kept only the in-frame ones, dropping some. This sample has more than 90,000 clones, with 70% found just once. This clonotype was obtained from a man aged 30-40 years in good health and CMV-seropositive. The V call is TRBV15, the J call TRBJ1-2, with a tentative D call TRBD1 (5 bases). Sequenced material: PBMCs. The CDR3 sequence is CATSRRAGRTNYGYTF. CDR3 DNA: TGTGCCACCAGCAGAAGGGCAGGGCGGACTAACTATGGCTACACCTTC.